Here is one T cell receptor (beta chain) with its context. The data were obtained in a study of T cells in tumors after PD-1 blockade. As for the study in general: A subset received ongoing vismodegib 150 mg daily alongside anti-PD-1 therapy.

TCRdb keeps only in-frame clones here, not all; method: immunoSEQ multiplex PCR. Here the sample spans fewer than 50,000 clones, 81% being singletons. From germline, CDR1 is KGHSH and CDR2 LQKENI. The CDR3 spans 13 residues. V dropped 3 bases and J dropped 3; count of bases not matched to a gene: 1. This TCR derives from a human donor with basal cell carcinoma. The chain employs TRBV18 and TRBJ2-5, with 7 bases that match TRBD1. Here the sequenced sample was PBMCs, taken before anti-PD-1 treatment. CDR3 coding DNA: TGTGCCAGCTCACCGGGACAGAAAGAGACCCAGTACTTC. This gives the protein CASSPGQKETQYF.